The T cell receptor beta chain described here comes from a study of shared clonotypes between healthy human individuals. Whole-study context: Per-donor plates numbered three CD4 naive, three CD4 memory, two CD8 naive and one CD8 memory. Study observations and caveats: Only blood was sampled; tissue repertoires likely differ. Larger richness was generally estimated for naive than memory subsets.

CD45RA-negative memory and CD45RA+ naive subsets were split from the CD4+ cells. In the case of this clone: The antigen is undetermined.

Trimming left V 3 bases short and J 5 bases short, with 16 bases between. The CDR3 has 16 residues. The germline CDR1 and CDR2 sequences are SEHNR and FQNEAQ (reference sequence). Using immunoSEQ multiplex PCR, the repertoire was profiled, and TCRdb retains in-frame clones only, with some absent. The profile covers some 2,400,000 clones, with approximately 95% appearing a single time and approximately 0.13% taken by the ten largest. Specimen: naive CD4+ T cells sorted from blood. Stated subset: CD45RA+ positively selected. The sequence was collected from a man younger than 30 in good health. The rearrangement links TRBV7-9 to TRBJ2-2, with TRBD1 as a possible D gene (5 bases). The CDR3 DNA is TGTGCCAGCAGCTTGACTCTGGGGCAATCAACCGGGGAGCTGTTTTTT. Translating it yields CASSLTLGQSTGELFF.